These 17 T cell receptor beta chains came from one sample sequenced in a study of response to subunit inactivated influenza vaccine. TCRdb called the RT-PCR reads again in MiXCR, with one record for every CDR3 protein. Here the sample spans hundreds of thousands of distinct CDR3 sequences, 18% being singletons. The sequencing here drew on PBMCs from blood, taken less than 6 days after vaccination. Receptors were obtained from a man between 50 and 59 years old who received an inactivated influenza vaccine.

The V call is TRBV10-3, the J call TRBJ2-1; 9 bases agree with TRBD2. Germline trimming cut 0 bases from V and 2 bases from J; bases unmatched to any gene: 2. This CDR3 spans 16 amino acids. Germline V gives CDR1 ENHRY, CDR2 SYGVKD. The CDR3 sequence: CAISESKRGAYNEQFF. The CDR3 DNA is TGTGCCATCAGTGAGTCGAAGCGGGGGGCCTACAATGAGCAGTTCTTC.

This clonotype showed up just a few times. This chain's CDR3 is CASSTTPGVHEQYF. The CDR3 coding sequence is TGTGCCAGCAGCACAACCCCCGGGGTCCACGAGCAGTACTTC. The V gene is TRBV9, the J gene TRBJ2-7; tentative D call: TRBD2 (5 bases). Trimming removed 4 bases at V and 5 bases at J, with 16 bases between. Germline loops: CDR1 SGDLS, CDR2 YYNGEE. CDR3 length: 14 amino acids. The entire variable domain, with the rest obtained from reference TRBV9 and TRBJ2-7, is as follows: DSGVTQTPKHLITATGQRVTLRCSPRSGDLSVYWYQQSLDQGLQFLIQYYNGEERAKGNILERFSAQQFPDLHSELNLSSLELGDSALYFCASSTTPGVHEQYFGPGTRLTVT.

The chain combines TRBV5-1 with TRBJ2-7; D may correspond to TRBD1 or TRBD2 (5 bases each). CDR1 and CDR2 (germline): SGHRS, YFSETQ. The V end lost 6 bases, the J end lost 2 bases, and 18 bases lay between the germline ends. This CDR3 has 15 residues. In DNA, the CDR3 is TGCGCCAGCAATCGGAACCCTGGGACGGCCTACGAGCAGTACTTC. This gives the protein CASNRNPGTAYEQYF.

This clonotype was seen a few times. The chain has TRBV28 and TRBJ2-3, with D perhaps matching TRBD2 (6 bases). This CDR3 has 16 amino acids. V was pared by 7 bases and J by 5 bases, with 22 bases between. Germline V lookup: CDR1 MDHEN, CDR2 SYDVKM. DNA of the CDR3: TGTGCCAGCAATCTCTATAGCGGAACCTCCAGAGATACGCAGTATTTT. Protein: CASNLYSGTSRDTQYF.

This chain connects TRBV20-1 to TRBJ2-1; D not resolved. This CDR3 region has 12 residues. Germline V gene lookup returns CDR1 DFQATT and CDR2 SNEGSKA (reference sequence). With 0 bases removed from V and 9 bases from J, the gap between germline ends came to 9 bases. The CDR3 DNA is TGCAGTGCTAGAGAGGGATTTGGTGAGCAGTTCTTC. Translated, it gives CSAREGFGEQFF.

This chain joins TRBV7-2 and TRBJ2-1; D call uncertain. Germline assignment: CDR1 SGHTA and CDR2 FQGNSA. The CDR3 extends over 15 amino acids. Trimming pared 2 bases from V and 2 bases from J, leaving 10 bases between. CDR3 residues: CASSLTPVPYNEQFF. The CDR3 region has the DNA TGTGCCAGCAGCTTAACGCCTGTGCCCTACAATGAGCAGTTCTTC.

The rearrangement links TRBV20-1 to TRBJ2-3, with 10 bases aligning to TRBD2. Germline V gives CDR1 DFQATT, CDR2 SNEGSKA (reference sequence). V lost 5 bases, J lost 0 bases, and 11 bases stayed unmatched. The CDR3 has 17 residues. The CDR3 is CSADLAGAWGSTDTQYF. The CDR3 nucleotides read TGCAGTGCTGATCTAGCGGGAGCCTGGGGAAGCACAGATACGCAGTATTTT.

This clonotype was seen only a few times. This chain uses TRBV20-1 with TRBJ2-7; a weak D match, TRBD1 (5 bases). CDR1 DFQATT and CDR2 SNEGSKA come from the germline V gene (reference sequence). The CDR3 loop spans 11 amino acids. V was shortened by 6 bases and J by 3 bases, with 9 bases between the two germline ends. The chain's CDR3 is CSAPTVYEQYF. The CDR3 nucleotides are TGCAGTGCCCCGACAGTCTACGAGCAGTACTTC.

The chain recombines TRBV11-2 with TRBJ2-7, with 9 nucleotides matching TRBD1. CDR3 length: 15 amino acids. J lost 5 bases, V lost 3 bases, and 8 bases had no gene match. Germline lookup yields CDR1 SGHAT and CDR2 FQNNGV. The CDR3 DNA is TGTGCCAGCAGCTTTAAAACAGGGGGCAGAGACGAGCAGTACTTC. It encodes CASSFKTGGRDEQYF.

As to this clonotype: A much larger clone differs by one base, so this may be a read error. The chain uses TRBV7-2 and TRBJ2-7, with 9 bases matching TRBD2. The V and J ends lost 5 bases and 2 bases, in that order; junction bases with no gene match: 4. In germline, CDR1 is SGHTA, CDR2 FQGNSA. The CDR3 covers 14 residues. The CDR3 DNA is TGTGCCAGCAGCGCGACTAGCGGCCCCTACGAGCAGTACTTC. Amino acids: CASSATSGPYEQYF.

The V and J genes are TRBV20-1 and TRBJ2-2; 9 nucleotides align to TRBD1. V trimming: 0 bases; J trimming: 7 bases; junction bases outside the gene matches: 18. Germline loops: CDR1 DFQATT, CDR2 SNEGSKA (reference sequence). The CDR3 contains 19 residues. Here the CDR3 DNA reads TGCAGTGCTAGAGACCTGACCAAGTATACGGGACAGGGCATCGGGGAGCTGTTTTTT. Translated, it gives CSARDLTKYTGQGIGELFF.

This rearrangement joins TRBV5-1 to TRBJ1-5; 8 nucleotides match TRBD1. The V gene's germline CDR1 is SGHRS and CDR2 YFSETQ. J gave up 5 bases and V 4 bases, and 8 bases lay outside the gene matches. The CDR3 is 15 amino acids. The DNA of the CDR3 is TGCGCCAGCAGCATAGGACAGGGCCCCCATCAGCCCCAGCATTTT. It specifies CASSIGQGPHQPQHF.

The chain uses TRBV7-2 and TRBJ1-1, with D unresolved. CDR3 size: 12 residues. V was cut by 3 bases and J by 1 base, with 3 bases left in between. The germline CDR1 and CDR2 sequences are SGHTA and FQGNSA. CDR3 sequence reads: CASSFANTEAFF. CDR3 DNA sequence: TGTGCCAGCAGCTTCGCGAACACTGAAGCTTTCTTT.

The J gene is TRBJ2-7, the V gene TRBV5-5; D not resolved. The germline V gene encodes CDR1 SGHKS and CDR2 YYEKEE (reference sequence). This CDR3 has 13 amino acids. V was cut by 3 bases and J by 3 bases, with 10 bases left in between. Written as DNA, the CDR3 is TGTGCCAGCAGCTGGTTTTCTGACTACGAGCAGTACTTC. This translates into CASSWFSDYEQYF.

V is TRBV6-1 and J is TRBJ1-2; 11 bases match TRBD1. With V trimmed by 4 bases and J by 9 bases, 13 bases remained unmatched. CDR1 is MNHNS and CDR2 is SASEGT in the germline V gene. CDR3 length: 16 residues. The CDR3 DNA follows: TGTGCCAGCAGTGCGGACAGGGGGCTGGTTCCCCATCGCTACACCTTC. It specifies CASSADRGLVPHRYTF.

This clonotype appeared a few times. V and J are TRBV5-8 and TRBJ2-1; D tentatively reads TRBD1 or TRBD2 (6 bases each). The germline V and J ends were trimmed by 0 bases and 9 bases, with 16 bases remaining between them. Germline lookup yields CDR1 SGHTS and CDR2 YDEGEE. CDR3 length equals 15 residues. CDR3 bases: TGTGCCAGCAGCTTGGGGGGGGCCCTTATGGGTGAGCAGTTCTTC. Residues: CASSLGGALMGEQFF.

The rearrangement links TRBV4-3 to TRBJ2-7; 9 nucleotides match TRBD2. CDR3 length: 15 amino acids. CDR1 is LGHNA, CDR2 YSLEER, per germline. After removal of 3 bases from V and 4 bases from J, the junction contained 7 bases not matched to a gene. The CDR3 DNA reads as TGCGCCAGCAGCCAGCGGGAGGGCCAAGGGTACGAGCAGTACTTC. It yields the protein CASSQREGQGYEQYF.